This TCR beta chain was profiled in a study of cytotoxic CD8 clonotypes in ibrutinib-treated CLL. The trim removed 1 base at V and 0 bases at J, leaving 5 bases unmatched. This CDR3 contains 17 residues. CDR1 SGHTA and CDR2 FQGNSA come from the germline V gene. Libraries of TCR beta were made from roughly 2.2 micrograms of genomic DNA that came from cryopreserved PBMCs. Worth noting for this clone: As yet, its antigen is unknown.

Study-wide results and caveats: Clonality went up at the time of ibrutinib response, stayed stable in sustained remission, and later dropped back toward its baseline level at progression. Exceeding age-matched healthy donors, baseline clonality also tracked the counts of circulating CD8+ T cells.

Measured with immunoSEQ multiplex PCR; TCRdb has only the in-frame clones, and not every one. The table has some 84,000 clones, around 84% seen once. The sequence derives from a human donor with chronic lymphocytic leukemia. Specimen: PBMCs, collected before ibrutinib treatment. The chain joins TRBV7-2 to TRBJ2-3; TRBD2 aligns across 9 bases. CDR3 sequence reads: CASSLGAGGLSTDTQYF. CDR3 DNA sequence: TGTGCCAGCAGCTTAGGGGCGGGAGGGCTTAGCACAGATACGCAGTATTTT.